These T cell receptor beta chains were read from a single sample in a study of blood T cells in healthy people across ages. TCRdb called the 5' RACE reads again in MiXCR, with one record for every CDR3 protein. The table includes roughly 1,800,000 distinct CDR3 sequences, about 49% detected once. The sequencing sample was made of blood. The receptors were sampled from a woman aged 40 to 55 in good health. Each CDR3 is given with its conserved first and last residue. The order of the fields is J gene, D gene, clone size, V gene, CDR3 DNA, CDR3 protein. The D gene is left open where the match is weak. Some rows have no size entry. The others give once, few or many, or a class for an expanded clone.

TRBJ2-3	TRBD2	.	TRBV29-1	TGCAGCGTTGGTGGCGGGGGGACGGCAGATACGCAGTATTTT	CSVGGGGTADTQYF
TRBJ2-7	TRBD2	few	TRBV27	TGTGCCAGCGTCGGACTAGCGAAAACCTACGAGCAGTACTTC	CASVGLAKTYEQYF
TRBJ2-1	TRBD2	.	TRBV4-3	TGCGCCAGCAGCCAGGTTGAGCTAGCGGGGGGTGAGCAGTTCTTC	CASSQVELAGGEQFF
TRBJ2-5	.	.	TRBV6-6	TGTGCCAGCAGTTACTCCCCCGATCCGACCCAGTACTTC	CASSYSPDPTQYF
TRBJ2-7	TRBD1	.	TRBV27	TGTGCCAGCAGTAGGACAGGGACCACCTGCGAGCAGTACTTC	CASSRTGTTCEQYF
TRBJ2-5	.	.	TRBV5-6	TGTGCCAGCAGCTTGCTTGACGAGCTGATTCAAGAGACCCAGTACTTC	CASSLLDELIQETQYF
TRBJ2-1	TRBD2	few	TRBV7-8	TGTGCCAGCAGCTTAGTAGCTAGCGGGGGGGCCACCTACAATGAGCAGTTCTTC	CASSLVASGGATYNEQFF
TRBJ2-5	TRBD2	few	TRBV7-2	TGTGCCAGCAGCCCGCCAGGACTAGCTCGTCAAGAGACCCAGTACTTC	CASSPPGLARQETQYF
TRBJ2-3	.	.	TRBV6-5	TGTGCCAGCAGTACCAGGGTGAGAGATACGCAGTATTTT	CASSTRVRDTQYF
TRBJ2-1	.	.	TRBV7-2	TGTGCCAGCAGCTTAGGTTCCGGGGCGACCTACAATGAGCAGTTCTTC	CASSLGSGATYNEQFF
TRBJ2-5	.	.	TRBV7-2	TGTGCCAGCAGCCCCCGGCCTAGTTCGGAGACCCAGTACTTC	CASSPRPSSETQYF
TRBJ2-7	.	.	TRBV20-1	TGCAGTGCCCTTGTAGGGGGGGCCAGGGGCTACGAGCAGTACTTC	CSALVGGARGYEQYF
TRBJ2-1	.	.	TRBV20-1	TGCAGTGCTAGAGATCCCTCTGTCCTTGGGACCCAGTTCTTC	CSARDPSVLGTQFF
TRBJ2-7	.	.	TRBV20-1	TGCAGTGCTAGCCGCGACGTGCGGGGCTCCTACAATGAGCAGTACTTC	CSASRDVRGSYNEQYF
TRBJ2-1	.	.	TRBV25-1	TGTGCCAGCAGTGAGTTTACTAGTGAGCAGTTCTTC	CASSEFTSEQFF
TRBJ1-2	.	.	TRBV18	TGTGCCAGCTCACCAAGGGGAGGCGAGGGCTATGGCTACACCTTC	CASSPRGGEGYGYTF
TRBJ2-1	.	.	TRBV20-1	TGCAGTGCTAGAGCCTCGACTCGTCCTAGCTCCTACAATGAGCAGTTCTTC	CSARASTRPSSYNEQFF
TRBJ2-1	TRBD1	many	TRBV29-1	TGCAGCGTCCACGGACAGGGCAATGAGCAGTTCTTC	CSVHGQGNEQFF
TRBJ2-5	.	.	TRBV12-3/TRBV12-4	TGTGCCAGCAGCGACCCGACGGAGACCCAGTACTTC	CASSDPTETQYF
TRBJ1-2	.	.	TRBV28	TGTGCCAGCAGTCCCTTGGGACGGTCAGGGGCACGGGGCTACACCTTC	CASSPLGRSGARGYTF
TRBJ2-4	.	.	TRBV11-1	TGTGCCAGCAGCTCAGAACAGCAGGGACTTCAGTACTTC	CASSSEQQGLQYF
TRBJ1-2	.	.	TRBV20-1	TGCAGTGCTCTACCCGAGAACGGACGCTATGGCTACACCTTC	CSALPENGRYGYTF
TRBJ1-6	TRBD1	.	TRBV4-3	TGCGCCAGCAGCCAAGGAACAGGGGGCTTTTCACCCCTCCACTTT	CASSQGTGGFSPLHF
TRBJ1-2	.	.	TRBV29-1	TGCAGCGTTAAAGATCCTCAAGTTGATGGCTACACCTTC	CSVKDPQVDGYTF
TRBJ1-4	.	few	TRBV7-2	TGTGCCAGCAGCTTTATGGGAGGGGAAAAACTGTTTTTT	CASSFMGGEKLFF
TRBJ2-3	.	.	TRBV7-3	TGTGCCAGCAGCTTAATAGTGATGGATACGCAGTATTTT	CASSLIVMDTQYF
TRBJ2-4	.	.	TRBV28	TGTGCCAGCAGCCGGAGGGACAGCCTGGCCAAAAACATTCAGTACTTC	CASSRRDSLAKNIQYF
TRBJ2-7	TRBD2	few	TRBV4-3	TGCGCCAGCAGCCAGGAGACTAGCGGACCCTACGAGCAGTACTTC	CASSQETSGPYEQYF
TRBJ2-7	.	.	TRBV4-1	TGCGCCAGCAGCCAAAGTCCGTTACCCTACGAGCAGTACTTC	CASSQSPLPYEQYF